This TCR beta chain was sequenced during a study of cytomegalovirus exposure and HLA in healthy donors (dated by TCRdb to between 2016 and 2019). Study-wide context: In an earlier analysis of around 540 of the donors, approximately 260 Gb of sequence data and some 120 million unique TCR beta sequences from about 179 million T cells were reported. About 280 gigabases of sequencing data and tens of millions of unique TCR sequences were included in an early release covering roughly 600 HLA-typed donors. The genetic ancestry cluster associated with self-reported Caucasian donors included over 80% of the roughly 390 genotyped donors. The aim of the study was to test whether cataloging public T cell receptors could identify signatures of past pathogen exposure. The study used immunosequencing to profile the T cell repertoires of approximately 690 subjects and linked those repertoires to cytomegalovirus serostatus. Along with the approximately 700-subject first cohort, a separate validation cohort of more than 90 different subjects was used. High-throughput TCR immunosequencing, statistical association of individual TCRs with disease status, and machine learning were combined to predict cytomegalovirus infection status. In a later analysis, previously published TCR beta repertoires from 600 to 850 donors were re-analyzed and high-resolution HLA genotyping was added so that TCR occurrence patterns could be studied. Rather than using new phenotypic data, the later analysis identified candidate immune exposures from TCR beta sequences and from how often those sequences occurred across donors. An earlier analysis of 587 of the donors used high-throughput TCR beta sequencing to judge whether each TCR beta V gene segment behaved as functional or pseudogenic. Donor age, sex, ethnicity and CMV serostatus were compiled together with the repertoire data. A later genetic analysis used genome-wide SNP genotypes for about 55% of the 666 donors, treating that subset as a discovery cohort. Every discovery cohort repertoire had been produced on one sequencing platform. HLA typing included class I and class II loci at four-digit resolution. The number of typed donors differed by locus: 629-630 for A, B, C, DRB1 and DQB1; 522 for DQA1; approximately 600 for DPA1; and around 490 for DPB1. A few DR-DQ haplotypes were treated as single units for association and clustering because of strong linkage in the cohort. On average, roughly 240,000 unique TCR beta nucleotide sequences were sequenced per donor among some 430 genotyped donors of the cohort, with around 19% of those sequences being non-productive.

The germline V gene encodes CDR1 KGHSH and CDR2 LQKENI. Clipping removes 5 bases from V and 3 bases from J, with 3 as the unmatched junction base count. Reading from cysteine to phenylalanine, the CDR3 counts 15 amino acids. Only the CDR3 region is kept as DNA, spanning 45 bases read in frame from base 1. Libraries were made using the immunoSEQ multiplex PCR assay. For the multiplex PCR, a mixture combining 60 forward primers for TCR Vbeta segments and 13 reverse primers for TCR Jbeta segments was used. The CDR3 region of rearranged TCR beta genes was amplified from genomic DNA with a multiplex PCR assay. Amplified TCR beta libraries were sequenced as 87-base-pair reads on the Illumina HiSeq System. The authors' pipeline ran thus. In a later analysis, roughly 80 million unique TCR beta chains were counted across the approximately 670 repertoires, and roughly 11 million of these chains were shared by at least two donors. To remove PCR and sequencing errors, raw reads were error-corrected and collapsed into unique sequences using a nearest-neighbor algorithm that merged closely related sequences. Alignment of CDR3 sequences to IMGT reference sequences was used to assign V, D and J gene segments. For a sequence to be retained, at least a six-nucleotide match to both a V gene segment and a J gene segment was required. A rearrangement counted as productive if the CDR3 had no stop codons and remained in frame with V and J, and every other rearrangement counted as non-productive. Following IMGT convention, CDR3 was defined as the stretch from the second conserved V-encoded cysteine to the conserved J-encoded phenylalanine. The earlier analysis of about 560 of the donors excluded any sequence lacking an unambiguous match to a single V gene segment. An earlier analysis of 587 of the donors called V segments functional above 56.7% productive rearrangements and segregating when the between-donor standard deviation exceeded 5%. To diagnose cytomegalovirus status from the catalog of TCR beta chain sequences, a statistical classification framework was built. A later analysis assigned V and J genes by comparing TCR nucleotide sequences with IMGT/GENE-DB human TR gene sequences. The TCRdist pipeline was used in a later analysis to assign CDR3 sequences and most-parsimonious VDJ recombination scenarios. In a later analysis, every TCR beta chain was defined by the combination of its CDR3 amino acid sequence and its V-gene family, and reads without a unique V-gene family were dropped. To address suspected cross-contamination and a sequencing artifact, a later analysis removed around 600 highly shared, low-generation-probability nucleotide sequences. In a later analysis, a clonal expansion index for each public chain was calculated from normalized within-repertoire ranks of inferred template counts. Generation probabilities in a later analysis came from a VDJ recombination model fitted to out-of-frame rearrangements, and those results were checked against IGoR. Hypergeometric tests were used in a later analysis to score TCR-TCR, TCR-HLA and TCR-CMV co-occurrence, with a repertoire-size bias correction applied to the TCR pairs. In a later analysis, false discovery rates were estimated by permuting HLA or CMV assignments 20 times. A later analysis grouped co-occurring TCRs with DBSCAN, adding TCRdist sequence similarity when clustering within HLA-allele-positive subsets. For co-occurrence clustering, repertoires with fewer than 30,000 or more than 120,000 public chains were excluded, along with four or five repertoires with anomalous nucleotide sharing. In TCRdb, the immuneACCESS table is reduced to in-frame sequences with V and J assigned. These tables do not hold every clone; where another copy was compared, an unresolved V gene accounts for under half, and the others remain unexplained. Clone size and V and J calls were adopted from that table, with D and trimming inferred from the DNA. A total of around 49,000 clones appear in this sample, around 81% of them only once. The leading ten clones occupy 8.1% of the sample.

The cohort comprised 670 or so healthy bone marrow donors. All cohort members were sampled while nominally healthy, although unrecorded immune exposures were likely present. The donor tested CMV seropositive, placing the donor among the 289 seropositive members of the cohort. Every donor gave a peripheral blood sample, and the peripheral blood mononuclear cells from that sample were used for TCR beta sequencing. The Qiagen DNeasy Blood Extraction Kit was used to extract genomic DNA from the blood cell samples. What the research found in general, with its limitations: CMV serostatus was the only immune exposure information available for the cohort. In a later analysis, the rate of TCR association differed among HLA loci, with DRB1 alleles having the most associated TCRs and HLA-C alleles having the fewest. Some IMGT-functional V segments, including TRBV6-2 and TRBV6-3, could not be told apart with the 87-base-pair reads, so those segments were excluded. A later analysis reported that several top co-occurrence clusters appeared linked to parvovirus B19, influenza, CMV and Epstein-Barr virus. Because HLA typing was missing for some donors at each locus, association tests included only the typed subset. A total of 150 to 200 TCR beta chains were listed by the study as associated with cytomegalovirus. Presence/absence analyses assumed roughly uniform sequencing depth across donors, an assumption that may not hold. A further reported finding was that TCR beta sequences accurately predicted the HLA-A and HLA-B alleles for most subjects in the first cohort. According to a later genetic analysis, donors in an Asian-associated ancestry cluster had fewer N-insertions in productive TCRs than the approximately 650-donor mean. It was suggested by the authors that the approach could potentially be generalized to other disease states and immunological phenotypes. Most TCR sequences were observed very rarely across donors, whereas some public TCRs were present in many individuals. Specific HLA alleles were associated with about 17,000 TCR beta sequences at a false discovery rate of 0.05 in a later analysis. In a later analysis, HLA-associated TCR beta chains showed more clonal expansion and lower generation probabilities than non-associated chains that were equally common. When HLA alleles, especially DR and DQ, strongly co-occurred, TCR associations were difficult to assign to individual alleles. A cluster of highly shared sequence variants was judged likely to be a technical artifact of the sequencing pipeline. An earlier analysis of some 590 of the donors showed that most TCR beta V segments appeared in productive rearrangements either about 87% or about 30% of the time, which broadly matched IMGT annotations. Some 15 rarely observed V segments, including chromosome 9 orphons, were excluded from the earlier analysis of a few hundred of the donors because counts were too low. In a later analysis, most CMV-associated TCR beta chains were found to appear HLA-restricted, with HLA associations seemingly driven largely by CMV exposure. Linkage disequilibrium might explain the correlated functional status among segregating V segments, but an unknown experimental factor could not be ruled out. In vitro tests confirmed that a few of the cytomegalovirus-associated TCR beta chains recognize cytomegalovirus antigens. The cohort was sequenced for TCR beta chains only, and without alpha or paired-chain data the features that could be detected were limited. An association between a missense DCLRE1C variant and V-gene and J-gene trimming of TCR beta chains was found in a later genetic analysis and replicated in an independent cohort. In both the original and validation cohorts, the classifier was reported to diagnose cytomegalovirus status with high specificity and sensitivity.

For this clone: Its antigen remains unidentified. There are no base qualities to consult, and no much larger clone falls within one base.

The TCR was taken from a man aged 25-45 years in good health and CMV-seropositive. Sequencing was done on a sample of PBMCs. In this chain, TRBV18 is recombined with TRBJ2-5, with TRBD2 matching 13 junction bases. The CDR3 sequence is CASSSGLAGKETQYF. The bases are TGTGCCAGCTCATCGGGACTAGCGGGGAAAGAGACCCAGTACTTC.